The rows below give T cell receptor beta chains drawn from one sample of a study of T cell clones after liver transplantation. Sequencing used immunoSEQ multiplex PCR; TCRdb keeps in-frame clones, though not all of them. The repertoire has about 100,000 clones, approximately 78% of them found once; the top ten carry about 0.89%. Sample: CD4+ T cells from blood, taken before liver transplant. The receptors stem from a human donor who received a liver transplant. CDR3s include the opening cysteine and the closing phenylalanine or tryptophan. Fields, in order: J gene, CDR3 length, V gene, clone size, D gene, CDR3 protein, CDR3 DNA. D genes are given only for firm matches. Clone size appears in some rows only: once, few, many, or a class for an expanded clone.

J gene: TRBJ2-4
CDR3 length: 17
V gene: TRBV19
clone size: once
D gene: TRBD2
CDR3 protein: CASSIEGSGTPKNIQYF
CDR3 DNA: TGTGCCAGTAGTATAGAAGGAAGCGGGACCCCCAAAAACATTCAGTACTTC

J gene: TRBJ2-7
CDR3 length: 15
V gene: TRBV27
clone size: NA
D gene: TRBD1
CDR3 protein: CASSQPGTGAGEQYF
CDR3 DNA: TGTGCCAGCAGTCAACCCGGGACAGGGGCGGGTGAGCAGTACTTC

J gene: TRBJ2-5
CDR3 length: 14
V gene: TRBV18
clone size: NA
D gene: NA
CDR3 protein: CASSPPSDRWTQYF
CDR3 DNA: TGTGCCAGCTCACCCCCTTCGGACCGGTGGACCCAGTACTTC

J gene: TRBJ2-3
CDR3 length: 16
V gene: TRBV7-2
clone size: NA
D gene: TRBD2
CDR3 protein: CASSFRTSGGTDTQYF
CDR3 DNA: TGTGCCAGCAGCTTCAGGACTAGCGGGGGCACAGATACGCAGTATTTT

J gene: TRBJ1-2
CDR3 length: 15
V gene: TRBV10-3
clone size: few
D gene: TRBD1
CDR3 protein: CAIRPLGTGSYGYTF
CDR3 DNA: TGTGCCATCAGACCTTTAGGGACAGGGAGCTATGGCTACACCTTC

J gene: TRBJ2-2
CDR3 length: 15
V gene: TRBV27
clone size: NA
D gene: NA
CDR3 protein: CASSLHAPNTGELFF
CDR3 DNA: TGTGCCAGCAGTCTTCACGCCCCGAACACCGGGGAGCTGTTTTTT

J gene: TRBJ2-7
CDR3 length: 13
V gene: TRBV27
clone size: NA
D gene: NA
CDR3 protein: CASSYVQGYEQYF
CDR3 DNA: TGTGCCAGCAGTTATGTGCAGGGATACGAGCAGTACTTC

J gene: TRBJ1-4
CDR3 length: 18
V gene: TRBV19
clone size: NA
D gene: NA
CDR3 protein: CASSIDAPRRRPNEKLFF
CDR3 DNA: TGTGCCAGTAGTATAGACGCGCCCCGGCGCAGACCTAATGAAAAACTGTTTTTT

J gene: TRBJ1-1
CDR3 length: 13
V gene: TRBV10-3
clone size: NA
D gene: NA
CDR3 protein: CAISEQSNTEAFF
CDR3 DNA: TGTGCCATCAGTGAACAGTCGAACACTGAAGCTTTCTTT

J gene: TRBJ1-2
CDR3 length: 13
V gene: TRBV29-1
clone size: NA
D gene: NA
CDR3 protein: CSVELQGIGGYTF
CDR3 DNA: TGCAGCGTTGAGCTACAGGGTATTGGTGGCTACACCTTC

J gene: TRBJ1-2
CDR3 length: 14
V gene: TRBV5-1
clone size: NA
D gene: TRBD1
CDR3 protein: CASSLLTGGDGYTF
CDR3 DNA: TGCGCCAGCAGCCTCCTGACAGGGGGTGATGGCTACACCTTC

J gene: TRBJ2-1
CDR3 length: 16
V gene: TRBV19
clone size: NA
D gene: NA
CDR3 protein: CASSTILDSSYNEQFF
CDR3 DNA: TGTGCCAGTAGTACCATACTAGACAGCTCCTACAATGAGCAGTTCTTC

J gene: TRBJ1-3
CDR3 length: 16
V gene: TRBV9
clone size: NA
D gene: TRBD1
CDR3 protein: CASSVTGTGAGNTIYF
CDR3 DNA: TGTGCCAGCAGCGTTACAGGGACAGGGGCTGGAAACACCATATATTTT

J gene: TRBJ2-2
CDR3 length: 14
V gene: TRBV7-2
clone size: NA
D gene: TRBD1
CDR3 protein: CASSWDRAVGELFF
CDR3 DNA: TGTGCCAGCAGCTGGGACAGGGCGGTCGGGGAGCTGTTTTTT

J gene: TRBJ1-4
CDR3 length: 14
V gene: TRBV2
clone size: NA
D gene: NA
CDR3 protein: CAGGTLGTNEKLFF
CDR3 DNA: TGTGCCGGTGGGACACTCGGGACTAATGAAAAACTGTTTTTT

J gene: TRBJ2-3
CDR3 length: 11
V gene: TRBV2
clone size: NA
D gene: NA
CDR3 protein: CASPLGDTQYF
CDR3 DNA: TGTGCCAGCCCACTAGGAGATACGCAGTATTTT

J gene: TRBJ1-2
CDR3 length: 14
V gene: TRBV6-1
clone size: NA
D gene: NA
CDR3 protein: CASSDVTIAHGYTF
CDR3 DNA: TGTGCCAGCAGTGATGTCACAATCGCTCATGGCTACACCTTC

J gene: TRBJ2-7
CDR3 length: 15
V gene: TRBV5-1
clone size: NA
D gene: TRBD2
CDR3 protein: CASSLAGNLAGRQYF
CDR3 DNA: TGCGCCAGCAGCTTAGCAGGGAACCTAGCGGGAAGGCAGTACTTC

J gene: TRBJ2-3
CDR3 length: 18
V gene: TRBV18
clone size: NA
D gene: TRBD2
CDR3 protein: CASSPNAGSSGNADTQYF
CDR3 DNA: TGTGCCAGCTCACCAAACGCGGGTTCGAGCGGGAATGCAGATACGCAGTATTTT

J gene: TRBJ1-1
CDR3 length: 16
V gene: TRBV30
clone size: NA
D gene: TRBD1
CDR3 protein: CAWSGKGQRGRTEAFF
CDR3 DNA: TGTGCCTGGAGTGGCAAGGGACAGCGGGGGAGGACTGAAGCTTTCTTT

J gene: TRBJ2-1
CDR3 length: 16
V gene: TRBV28
clone size: NA
D gene: TRBD2
CDR3 protein: CASSLPAGLGTNEQFF
CDR3 DNA: TGTGCCAGCAGTTTGCCAGCGGGACTAGGGACCAATGAGCAGTTCTTC

J gene: TRBJ1-2
CDR3 length: 13
V gene: TRBV10-1
clone size: NA
D gene: NA
CDR3 protein: CASSGSRGYGYTF
CDR3 DNA: TGCGCCAGCAGTGGAAGCAGGGGTTATGGCTACACCTTC

J gene: TRBJ1-4
CDR3 length: 15
V gene: TRBV18
clone size: many
D gene: NA
CDR3 protein: CASSSTQGGGEKLFF
CDR3 DNA: TGTGCCAGCTCATCCACCCAGGGAGGCGGTGAAAAACTGTTTTTT

J gene: TRBJ2-5
CDR3 length: 15
V gene: TRBV18
clone size: NA
D gene: TRBD1
CDR3 protein: CASSPLDRVQETQYF
CDR3 DNA: TGTGCCAGCTCACCATTGGACAGGGTCCAAGAGACCCAGTACTTC

J gene: TRBJ1-1
CDR3 length: 15
V gene: TRBV29-1
clone size: NA
D gene: TRBD1
CDR3 protein: CSVERRQGMNTEAFF
CDR3 DNA: TGCAGCGTTGAACGGAGACAGGGGATGAACACTGAAGCTTTCTTT

J gene: TRBJ1-5
CDR3 length: 14
V gene: TRBV2
clone size: once
D gene: TRBD1
CDR3 protein: CASHSGQQNQPQHF
CDR3 DNA: TGTGCCAGCCATTCGGGACAGCAAAATCAGCCCCAGCATTTT

J gene: TRBJ2-3
CDR3 length: 15
V gene: TRBV5-1
clone size: NA
D gene: NA
CDR3 protein: CASSLEDSFTDTQYF
CDR3 DNA: TGCGCCAGCAGCTTGGAGGACAGTTTCACAGATACGCAGTATTTT

J gene: TRBJ2-3
CDR3 length: 16
V gene: TRBV15
clone size: NA
D gene: TRBD1
CDR3 protein: CATSGNRGPSTDTQYF
CDR3 DNA: TGTGCCACCAGCGGGAACAGGGGGCCAAGCACAGATACGCAGTATTTT

J gene: TRBJ1-1
CDR3 length: 14
V gene: TRBV4-1
clone size: NA
D gene: NA
CDR3 protein: CASSQDRSNTEAFF
CDR3 DNA: TGCGCCAGCAGCCAAGATAGGTCGAACACTGAAGCTTTCTTT

J gene: TRBJ1-6
CDR3 length: 14
V gene: TRBV7-9
clone size: NA
D gene: TRBD1
CDR3 protein: CASSLGTDNSPLHF
CDR3 DNA: TGTGCCAGCAGCCTCGGGACAGACAATTCACCCCTCCACTTT

J gene: TRBJ1-1
CDR3 length: 14
V gene: TRBV7-2
clone size: NA
D gene: NA
CDR3 protein: CASSSQGRRTEAFF
CDR3 DNA: TGTGCCAGCAGCTCACAGGGCCGGCGGACTGAAGCTTTCTTT

J gene: TRBJ1-2
CDR3 length: 14
V gene: TRBV10-3
clone size: NA
D gene: TRBD1
CDR3 protein: CAISESQGAYGYTF
CDR3 DNA: TGTGCCATCAGTGAGTCACAGGGGGCCTATGGCTACACCTTC

J gene: TRBJ2-5
CDR3 length: 14
V gene: TRBV29-1
clone size: few
D gene: TRBD2
CDR3 protein: CSVGDGGGKETQYF
CDR3 DNA: TGCAGCGTTGGTGACGGGGGGGGTAAAGAGACCCAGTACTTC

J gene: TRBJ2-2
CDR3 length: 15
V gene: TRBV7-6
clone size: NA
D gene: TRBD1
CDR3 protein: CASRNDRGSTGELFF
CDR3 DNA: TGTGCCAGCAGAAACGACAGGGGAAGCACCGGGGAGCTGTTTTTT

J gene: TRBJ1-1
CDR3 length: 15
V gene: TRBV4-1
clone size: NA
D gene: TRBD1
CDR3 protein: CASSPLDRENTEAFF
CDR3 DNA: TGCGCCAGCAGCCCTCTGGACAGGGAGAACACTGAAGCTTTCTTT

J gene: TRBJ2-1
CDR3 length: 17
V gene: TRBV27
clone size: NA
D gene: TRBD2
CDR3 protein: CASSLYPTSGSRNEQFF
CDR3 DNA: TGTGCCAGCAGTTTATACCCGACTAGCGGGAGTCGCAATGAGCAGTTCTTC

J gene: TRBJ2-7
CDR3 length: 14
V gene: TRBV5-1
clone size: NA
D gene: TRBD1
CDR3 protein: CASSRDRVSYEQYF
CDR3 DNA: TGCGCCAGCAGCAGGGACAGGGTCTCCTACGAGCAGTACTTC

J gene: TRBJ2-7
CDR3 length: 15
V gene: TRBV10-2
clone size: NA
D gene: TRBD2
CDR3 protein: CASSAPSGRAGEQYF
CDR3 DNA: TGCGCCAGCAGTGCCCCTAGCGGGAGGGCCGGGGAGCAGTACTTC

J gene: TRBJ1-4
CDR3 length: 14
V gene: TRBV7-9
clone size: NA
D gene: NA
CDR3 protein: CASSLEEFGEKLFF
CDR3 DNA: TGTGCCAGCAGCTTGGAGGAATTTGGTGAAAAACTGTTTTTT

J gene: TRBJ2-2
CDR3 length: 16
V gene: TRBV5-1
clone size: NA
D gene: NA
CDR3 protein: CASSFGEGMGTGELFF
CDR3 DNA: TGCGCCAGCAGCTTCGGAGAAGGGATGGGGACCGGGGAGCTGTTTTTT

J gene: TRBJ2-3
CDR3 length: 12
V gene: TRBV18
clone size: once
D gene: NA
CDR3 protein: CASSPTTDTQYF
CDR3 DNA: TGTGCCAGCTCACCAACAACCGATACGCAGTATTTT

J gene: TRBJ1-2
CDR3 length: 14
V gene: TRBV5-4
clone size: NA
D gene: NA
CDR3 protein: CASSRTASNYGYTF
CDR3 DNA: TGTGCCAGCAGCCGGACAGCCAGTAACTATGGCTACACCTTC

J gene: TRBJ2-5
CDR3 length: 16
V gene: TRBV9
clone size: NA
D gene: TRBD2
CDR3 protein: CASSVEVLAGQETQYF
CDR3 DNA: TGTGCCAGCAGCGTAGAAGTCCTAGCGGGACAGGAGACCCAGTACTTC

J gene: TRBJ1-5
CDR3 length: 16
V gene: TRBV27
clone size: few
D gene: NA
CDR3 protein: CASRKVGGVSNQPQHF
CDR3 DNA: TGTGCCAGCAGAAAAGTGGGGGGGGTTAGCAATCAGCCCCAGCATTTT

J gene: TRBJ2-3
CDR3 length: 14
V gene: TRBV2
clone size: NA
D gene: NA
CDR3 protein: CARPGQSRGDTQYF
CDR3 DNA: TGTGCCAGACCAGGACAGAGTCGAGGAGATACGCAGTATTTT

J gene: TRBJ2-1
CDR3 length: 16
V gene: TRBV9
clone size: few
D gene: TRBD2
CDR3 protein: CASSPLGLALNNEQFF
CDR3 DNA: TGTGCCAGCAGCCCCTTGGGACTAGCCTTAAACAATGAGCAGTTCTTC

J gene: TRBJ1-5
CDR3 length: 13
V gene: TRBV30
clone size: NA
D gene: NA
CDR3 protein: CAWGPGGNQPQHF
CDR3 DNA: TGTGCCTGGGGCCCAGGGGGCAATCAGCCCCAGCATTTT

J gene: TRBJ2-7
CDR3 length: 15
V gene: TRBV5-1
clone size: NA
D gene: TRBD2
CDR3 protein: CASSFIGGSSYEQYF
CDR3 DNA: TGCGCCAGCAGCTTTATTGGCGGGAGCTCCTACGAGCAGTACTTC

J gene: TRBJ2-5
CDR3 length: 17
V gene: TRBV7-9
clone size: NA
D gene: TRBD2
CDR3 protein: CASSSGTSGGSKETQYF
CDR3 DNA: TGTGCCAGCAGCTCTGGGACTAGCGGGGGATCCAAAGAGACCCAGTACTTC

J gene: TRBJ2-5
CDR3 length: 11
V gene: TRBV9
clone size: NA
D gene: NA
CDR3 protein: CASSLSGTQYF
CDR3 DNA: TGTGCCAGCAGCTTATCCGGGACCCAGTACTTC

J gene: TRBJ2-7
CDR3 length: 16
V gene: TRBV10-3
clone size: NA
D gene: TRBD1
CDR3 protein: CAIREQGARPSYEQYF
CDR3 DNA: TGTGCCATCAGGGAACAGGGGGCGCGTCCGTCCTACGAGCAGTACTTC

J gene: TRBJ2-6
CDR3 length: 18
V gene: TRBV5-5
clone size: NA
D gene: TRBD1
CDR3 protein: CASSPTAGGAAGANVLTF
CDR3 DNA: TGTGCCAGCAGCCCGACCGCAGGGGGCGCAGCTGGGGCCAACGTCCTGACTTTC

J gene: TRBJ2-7
CDR3 length: 15
V gene: TRBV19
clone size: NA
D gene: NA
CDR3 protein: CASSIAPGDAYEQYF
CDR3 DNA: TGTGCCAGTAGTATAGCGCCGGGAGACGCCTACGAGCAGTACTTC

J gene: TRBJ1-1
CDR3 length: 13
V gene: TRBV28
clone size: few
D gene: NA
CDR3 protein: CASRPRRNTEAFF
CDR3 DNA: TGTGCCAGCAGACCTCGGCGGAACACTGAAGCTTTCTTT